Listed below are T cell receptor beta chains from one sample, sequenced in a study of blood T cell repertoires in COVID-19. Repertoires were generated with immunoSEQ multiplex PCR, while TCRdb's copy carries only in-frame clones and drops some. The top ten hold around two fifths of the sample, which has about 30,000 clones, roughly nine tenths seen once. What was sequenced was peripheral blood. Source of these receptors: a man between 60 and 70 years old with active or convalescent COVID-19. CDR3s include the opening cysteine and the closing phenylalanine or tryptophan. Each record gives: clone size, D gene, V gene, J gene, CDR3 DNA, CDR3 protein. The D gene is left open where the match is weak. Part of the rows lack a size; the others show once, few, many or a class for expanded clones.

few	.	TRBV20-1	TRBJ2-3	TGCAGTGCTAGTGATCTATTAGCGGCTAGCACAGATACGCAGTATTTT	CSASDLLAASTDTQYF
.	.	TRBV7-2	TRBJ1-2	TGTGCCAGCAGCTTAGAGAACAGAATTACTAACTATGGCTACACCTTC	CASSLENRITNYGYTF
once	.	TRBV5-4	TRBJ1-1	TGTGCCAGCAGCTTTCGCAGCACTGAAGCTTTCTTT	CASSFRSTEAFF
once	TRBD2	TRBV4-3	TRBJ2-3	TGCGCCAGCAGCCAGAGTCCCTCGGGACTAGCGGTCACAGATACGCAGTATTTT	CASSQSPSGLAVTDTQYF
.	.	TRBV19	TRBJ2-1	TGTGCCAGTAGTATGGGAGAGGGTTGGAATGAGCAGTTCTTC	CASSMGEGWNEQFF
once	.	TRBV11-3	TRBJ2-5	TGTGCCAGCAGCTTGGGGGGGGCTCAAGAGACCCAGTACTTC	CASSLGGAQETQYF
.	.	TRBV5-6	TRBJ2-1	TGTGCCAGCAGCTTGGTAAACAATGAGCAGTTCTTC	CASSLVNNEQFF
.	.	TRBV6-1	TRBJ2-7	TGTGCCAGCAGTGAAGCGATGGAGCCATCATACGAGCAGTACTTC	CASSEAMEPSYEQYF
.	.	TRBV6-5	TRBJ2-2	TGTGCCAGCAGTTACTCGCCGGCGGGTGGCACCGGGGAGCTGTTTTTT	CASSYSPAGGTGELFF
.	TRBD1	TRBV24-1	TRBJ2-3	TGTGCCACCAGTGAGTCAGGGGGCTGGAGCACAGATACGCAGTATTTT	CATSESGGWSTDTQYF
.	TRBD1	TRBV5-4	TRBJ2-7	TGTGCCAGCAGTCCGAGGACAGGGGGCAACTACGAGCAGTACTTC	CASSPRTGGNYEQYF
.	.	TRBV28	TRBJ1-1	TGTGCCAGCAGTCTCAGGGAGAACACTGAAGCTTTCTTT	CASSLRENTEAFF
.	.	TRBV21-1	TRBJ1-3	TGTGCCAGCAGCAAGCGTGACAATAGGGGAAACACCATATATTTT	CASSKRDNRGNTIYF
.	TRBD1	TRBV25-1	TRBJ1-4	TGTGCCAGCAGCAGGACAGGGTCGGCTGAAAAACTGTTTTTT	CASSRTGSAEKLFF
.	TRBD1	TRBV5-1	TRBJ2-1	TGCGCCAGCAGCTCGGGACAGGGGGCGAATGAGCAGTTCTTC	CASSSGQGANEQFF
.	TRBD1	TRBV2	TRBJ1-6	TGTGCCAGCCAAGGACAGGGGGTAAAACCCCTCCACTTT	CASQGQGVKPLHF
.	.	TRBV28	TRBJ1-6	TGTGCCAGCACTTGGGGGGAGTCACCCCTCCACTTT	CASTWGESPLHF
.	TRBD2	TRBV9	TRBJ2-1	TGTGCCAGCAGCCGTCAAGCGGGAGGGTCCTACAATGAGCAGTTCTTC	CASSRQAGGSYNEQFF
.	.	TRBV5-1	TRBJ2-3	TGCGCCAGCAGCAAGGACACCTCTAGCACAGATACGCAGTATTTT	CASSKDTSSTDTQYF
.	.	TRBV18	TRBJ2-7	TGTGCCAGCTTCCGGGACACCGCCTACGAGCAGTACTTC	CASFRDTAYEQYF
.	TRBD1	TRBV20-1	TRBJ1-1	TGCAGTGCTAGTGGGACAGGGGGCGGCACTGAAGCTTTCTTT	CSASGTGGGTEAFF
.	TRBD2	TRBV5-6	TRBJ2-4	TGTGCCAGCAGCCTTGGGACTAGCGGGACCAAAAACATTCAGTACTTC	CASSLGTSGTKNIQYF
.	.	TRBV2	TRBJ2-5	TGTGCCAGCAGTAAATTTCACAGGGAAGAGACCCAGTACTTC	CASSKFHREETQYF
.	.	TRBV6-5	TRBJ2-7	TGTGCCAGCAGTTACGCGACAGGTGCCTACGAGCAGTACTTC	CASSYATGAYEQYF
.	.	TRBV5-1	TRBJ1-3	TGCGCCAGCAGCTTGGGGGCGCAGAACCGAAACACCATATATTTT	CASSLGAQNRNTIYF
few	.	TRBV6-5	TRBJ1-2	TGTGCCAGCAGTTACCCGGGGTTTTATGGCTACACCTTC	CASSYPGFYGYTF
.	TRBD1	TRBV19	TRBJ1-5	TGTGCCAGTAGTTTATTGAGGACAGGGACCTATAGCAATCAGCCCCAGCATTTT	CASSLLRTGTYSNQPQHF
.	.	TRBV5-4	TRBJ2-2	TGTGCCAGCAGCTTTGGGAGGAACACCGGGGAGCTGTTTTTT	CASSFGRNTGELFF
few	.	TRBV6-5	TRBJ1-1	TGTGCCAGCAGTCGTAAGGGGTTGAACACTGAAGCTTTCTTT	CASSRKGLNTEAFF
.	TRBD2	TRBV6-5	TRBJ2-1	TGTGCCAGCAGTTACATCAGGACTAGCGGGAATATTGAGCAGTTCTTC	CASSYIRTSGNIEQFF
.	TRBD1	TRBV6-5	TRBJ1-2	TGTGCCAGCAGTTACCAAACAGGGGGCGATGGCTACACCTTC	CASSYQTGGDGYTF
.	TRBD1	TRBV2	TRBJ1-5	TGTGCCAGCAAGGGACAGGGGTCACATAGCAATCAGCCCCAGCATTTT	CASKGQGSHSNQPQHF
once	TRBD2	TRBV11-2	TRBJ2-7	TGTGCCAGCAGCTCCCGTTCCCCTTTAAGTAGCGGGACCTTCGAGCAGTACTTC	CASSSRSPLSSGTFEQYF
.	TRBD2	TRBV6-5	TRBJ2-1	TGTGCCAGCAGATCCGGGACTACTTACAATGAGCAGTTCTTC	CASRSGTTYNEQFF
.	.	TRBV19	TRBJ2-7	TGTGCCAGTAGTATAGGACGGGTCTACGAGCAGTACTTC	CASSIGRVYEQYF